This entry features one T cell receptor (beta chain) sequence. The data belong to a study of PD-L1 blockade in urothelial cancer. Study-level background: Before enrollment, 0 to 3 chemotherapy regimens had been given to patients.

Sequenced by immunoSEQ multiplex PCR; TCRdb stores in-frame clones only, minus some. The sample carries about 33,000 clones, 84% recorded once. Time point denoted: pretreatment peripheral blood. The germline V and J ends were trimmed by 3 bases and 0 bases, with 9 bases remaining between them. CDR1 SGHAT and CDR2 FQNNGV come from the germline V gene. The CDR3 loop spans 15 amino acids. The chain links TRBV11-2 to TRBJ1-5; a weak D match, TRBD1 (6 bases). Material: PBMCs, obtained around atezolizumab (anti-PD-L1) treatment. The source is a man aged 55 to 70 with urothelial cancer. This CDR3 reads CASSFTGNSNQPQHF. CDR3 nucleotides: TGTGCCAGCAGCTTCACAGGGAATAGCAATCAGCCCCAGCATTTT.